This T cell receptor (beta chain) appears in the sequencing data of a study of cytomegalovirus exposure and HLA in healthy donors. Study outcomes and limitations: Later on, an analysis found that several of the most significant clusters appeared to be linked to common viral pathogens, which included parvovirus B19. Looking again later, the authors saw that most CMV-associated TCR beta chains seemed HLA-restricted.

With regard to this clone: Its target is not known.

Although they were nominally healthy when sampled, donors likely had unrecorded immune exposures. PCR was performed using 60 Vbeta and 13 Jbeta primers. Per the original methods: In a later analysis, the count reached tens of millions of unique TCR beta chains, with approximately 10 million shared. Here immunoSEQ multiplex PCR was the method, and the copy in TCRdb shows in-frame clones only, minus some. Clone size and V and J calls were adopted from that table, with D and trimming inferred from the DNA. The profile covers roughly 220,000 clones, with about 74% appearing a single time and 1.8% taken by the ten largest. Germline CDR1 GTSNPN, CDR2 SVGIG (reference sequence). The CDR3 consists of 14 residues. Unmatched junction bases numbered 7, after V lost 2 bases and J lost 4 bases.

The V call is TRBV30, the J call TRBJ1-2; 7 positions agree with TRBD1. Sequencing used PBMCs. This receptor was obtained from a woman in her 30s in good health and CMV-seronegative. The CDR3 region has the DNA TGTGCCTGGAGTCGACAGGGCATGGGCTATGGCTACACCTTC. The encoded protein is CAWSRQGMGYGYTF.